The present T cell receptor beta chain was sequenced within a study of blood T cell repertoires in COVID-19. This clone was seen a single time. V lost 4 bases and J lost 5; bases outside the gene matches: 13. CDR1 and CDR2 (germline): SGHRS, YFSETQ. The CDR3 has 17 residues. The protocol was immunoSEQ multiplex PCR, while the TCRdb copy is restricted to in-frame clones and leaves out a portion. The repertoire holds more than 450,000 clones, with about nine tenths as singletons. Individuals drawn from 24 US areas were about 18 to 90 years old. The study assigned cohorts using participant-reported clinical history.

J is TRBJ2-1 and V is TRBV5-1; 9 nucleotides match TRBD2. The receptor was isolated from a young woman who had recovered from COVID-19. Sequences were obtained from PBMCs or T cells enriched from blood (not recorded which). The DNA of the CDR3 is TGCGCCAGCAGCCCCTATCTAGCGGGGCTAGGAAACAATGAGCAGTTCTTC. Amino acid sequence: CASSPYLAGLGNNEQFF.